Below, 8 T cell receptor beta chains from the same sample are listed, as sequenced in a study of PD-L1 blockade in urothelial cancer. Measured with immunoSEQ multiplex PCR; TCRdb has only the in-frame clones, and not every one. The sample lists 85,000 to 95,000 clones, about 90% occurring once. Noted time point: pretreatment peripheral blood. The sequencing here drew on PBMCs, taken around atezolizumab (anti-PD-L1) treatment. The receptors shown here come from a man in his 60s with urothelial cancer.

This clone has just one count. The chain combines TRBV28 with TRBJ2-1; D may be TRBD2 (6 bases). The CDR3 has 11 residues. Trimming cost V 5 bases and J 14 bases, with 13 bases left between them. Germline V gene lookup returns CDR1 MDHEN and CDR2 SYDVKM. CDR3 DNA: TGTGCCAGCAGTCAAAGACTAGGGGAGTTCTTC. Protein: CASSQRLGEFF.

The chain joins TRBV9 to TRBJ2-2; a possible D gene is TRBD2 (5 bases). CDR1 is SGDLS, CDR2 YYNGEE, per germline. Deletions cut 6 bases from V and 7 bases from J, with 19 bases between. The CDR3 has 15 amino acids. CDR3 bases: TGTGCCAGCACGCTTCAGACGGCGGGCATCGGGGAGCTGTTTTTT. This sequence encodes CASTLQTAGIGELFF.

CDR3 in DNA: TGCGCCAGCAGCTCAACTAGCACAGATACGCAGTATTTT. Amino acids: CASSSTSTDTQYF. This chain joins TRBV5-1 and TRBJ2-3; no definite D call. Germline-derived CDR1 and CDR2 are SGHRS and YFSETQ. V lost 3 bases to trimming and J lost 0 bases, with 5 bases between them. The CDR3 runs 13 residues.

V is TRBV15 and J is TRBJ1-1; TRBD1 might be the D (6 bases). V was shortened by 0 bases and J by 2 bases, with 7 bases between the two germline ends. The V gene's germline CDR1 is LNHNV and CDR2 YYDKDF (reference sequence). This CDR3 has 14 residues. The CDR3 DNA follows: TGTGCCACCAGCAGAGACAGGGGTAACACTGAAGCTTTCTTT. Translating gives CATSRDRGNTEAFF. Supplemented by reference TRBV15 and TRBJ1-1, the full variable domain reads DAMVIQNPRYQVTQFGKPVTLSCSQTLNHNVMYWYQQKSSQAPKLLFHYYDKDFNNEADTPDNFQSRRPNTSFCFLDIRSPGLGDTAMYLCATSRDRGNTEAFFGQGTRLTVV.

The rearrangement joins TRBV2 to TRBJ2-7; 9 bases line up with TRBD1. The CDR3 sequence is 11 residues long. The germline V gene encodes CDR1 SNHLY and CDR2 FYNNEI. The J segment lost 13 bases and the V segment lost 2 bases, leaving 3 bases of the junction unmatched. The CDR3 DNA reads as TGTGCCAGCAGTGAAAGGGGACAGGGCTACTTC. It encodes CASSERGQGYF. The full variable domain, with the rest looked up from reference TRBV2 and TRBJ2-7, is EPEVTQTPSHQVTQMGQEVILRCVPISNHLYFYWYRQILGQKVEFLVSFYNNEISEKSEIFDDQFSVERPDGSNFTLKIRSTKLEDSAMYFCASSERGQGYFGPGTRLTVT.

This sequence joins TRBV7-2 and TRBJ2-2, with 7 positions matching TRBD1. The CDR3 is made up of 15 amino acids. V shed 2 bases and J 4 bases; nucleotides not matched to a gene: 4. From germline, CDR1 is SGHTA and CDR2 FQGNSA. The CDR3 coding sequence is TGTGCCAGCAGCTTATTGGGACAGAGCACCGGGGAGCTGTTTTTT. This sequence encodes CASSLLGQSTGELFF.

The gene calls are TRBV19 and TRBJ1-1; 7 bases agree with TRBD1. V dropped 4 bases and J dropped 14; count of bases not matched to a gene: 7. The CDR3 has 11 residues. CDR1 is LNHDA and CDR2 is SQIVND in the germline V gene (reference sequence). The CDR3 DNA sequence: TGTGCCAGTAGTACTGGACAGGCGCCGTTCTTT. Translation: CASSTGQAPFF.

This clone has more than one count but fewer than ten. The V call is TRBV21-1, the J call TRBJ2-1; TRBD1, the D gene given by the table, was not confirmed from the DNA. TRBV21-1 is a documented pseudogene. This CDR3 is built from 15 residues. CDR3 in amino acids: CASSKLPTTYNEQFF. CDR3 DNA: TGTGCCAGCAGCAAATTACCAACAACCTACAATGAGCAGTTCTTC.